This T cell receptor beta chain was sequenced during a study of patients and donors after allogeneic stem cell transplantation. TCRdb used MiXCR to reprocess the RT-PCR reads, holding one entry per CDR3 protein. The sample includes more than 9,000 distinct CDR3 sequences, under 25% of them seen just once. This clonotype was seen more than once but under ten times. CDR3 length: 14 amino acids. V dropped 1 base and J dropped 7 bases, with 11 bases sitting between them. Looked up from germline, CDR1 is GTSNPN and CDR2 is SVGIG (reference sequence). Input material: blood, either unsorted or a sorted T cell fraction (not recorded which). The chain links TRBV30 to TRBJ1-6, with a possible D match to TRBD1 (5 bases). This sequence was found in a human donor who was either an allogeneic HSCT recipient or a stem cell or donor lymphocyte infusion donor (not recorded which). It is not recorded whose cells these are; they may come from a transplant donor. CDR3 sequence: CAWSELGRNSPLHF. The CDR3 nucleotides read TGTGCCTGGAGTGAATTGGGACGAAATTCACCCCTCCACTTT.